The 7 T cell receptor beta chains below all came from one sample that was sequenced in a study of patients and donors after allogeneic stem cell transplantation. TCRdb processed the RT-PCR reads anew with MiXCR; each CDR3 protein has one entry. The sample holds 87,000 or so distinct CDR3 sequences, around 5% seen once. The sequenced sample was blood, either unsorted or a sorted T cell fraction (not recorded which). All receptors come from a human donor who was either an allogeneic HSCT recipient or a stem cell or donor lymphocyte infusion donor (not recorded which). It is not recorded whose cells these are; they may come from a transplant donor.

Worth noting for this clonotype: Given a much more abundant clone one base away, this may be a read error. The chain links TRBV7-3 to TRBJ1-1, with D possibly being TRBD1 (5 bases). The CDR3 totals 13 residues. In germline, CDR1 is SGHTA, CDR2 FQGTGA. The CDR3 loop is CSSSLGVGTEAFF. CDR3 bases: TGTTCCAGCAGCTTGGGGGTGGGCACTGAAGCTTTCTTT.

This clonotype came up many times. The chain carries TRBV11-2 and TRBJ2-4, with 7 nucleotides matching TRBD2. Per germline, CDR1 SGHAT and CDR2 FQNNGV. The V segment lost 0 bases and the J segment 3 bases; nucleotides outside the gene matches: 17. This CDR3 region has 20 residues. CDR3 region: CASSLDPLPGGILGKNIQYF. Written as DNA, the CDR3 is TGTGCCAGCAGCTTAGATCCCCTTCCGGGGGGTATACTTGGCAAAAACATTCAGTACTTC.

Only a few counts were recorded for this clonotype. The gene calls are TRBV11-3 and TRBJ2-2; D unresolved. The V end was cut by 1 base, the J end by 0 bases, with 12 bases between. CDR3 length equals 17 residues. In germline, CDR1 is SGHNT, CDR2 YENEEA. The CDR3 coding sequence is TGTGCCAGCAGCTTAGCGTATGGCGGAGCGAACACCGGGGAGCTGTTTTTT. Translating gives CASSLAYGGANTGELFF.

This chain links TRBV2 with TRBJ2-7, with TRBD1 matching over 7 bases. V lost 6 bases to trimming and J lost 2 bases; unmatched junction nucleotides: 7. Germline loops: CDR1 SNHLY, CDR2 FYNNEI. The CDR3 contains 14 residues. The chain's CDR3 is CASRDRLRAYEQYF. The CDR3 region has the DNA TGTGCCAGCAGGGACAGGTTGAGGGCCTACGAGCAGTACTTC. Full variable domain (outside the CDR3, taken from reference TRBV2 and TRBJ2-7): EPEVTQTPSHQVTQMGQEVILRCVPISNHLYFYWYRQILGQKVEFLVSFYNNEISEKSEIFDDQFSVERPDGSNFTLKIRSTKLEDSAMYFCASRDRLRAYEQYFGPGTRLTVT.

This sequence joins TRBV5-1 and TRBJ2-5, with 7 nucleotides matching TRBD2. The CDR3 is 16 amino acids. The trim removed 0 bases at V and 5 bases at J, leaving 10 bases unmatched. Germline V gene lookup returns CDR1 SGHRS and CDR2 YFSETQ. In DNA form, the CDR3 reads TGCGCCAGCAGCTTGGAACCAACAGCGGGGCATGAGACCCAGTACTTC. It translates to CASSLEPTAGHETQYF.

The V gene is TRBV6-5, the J gene TRBJ1-1, with D uncertain. V lost 0 bases and J 4 bases, leaving 6 bases between the germline ends. The CDR3 has 13 amino acids. Germline V CDR1 and CDR2: MNHEY, SVGAGI. The CDR3 DNA is TGTGCCAGCAGTTACTCGACGGGCACTGAAGCTTTCTTT. The encoded protein is CASSYSTGTEAFF.

This clonotype was counted many times. The chain carries TRBV20-1 and TRBJ2-7, with D hard to call. Germline assignment: CDR1 DFQATT and CDR2 SNEGSKA (reference sequence). The CDR3 sequence is 13 residues long. The germline V and J ends were trimmed by 0 bases and 3 bases, with 9 bases remaining between them. The CDR3 bases are TGCAGTGCTAGAGACAGCCTGATCTACGAGCAGTACTTC. Protein sequence: CSARDSLIYEQYF.